The 6 T cell receptor beta chains in this list originate from one sample, sequenced in a study of shared clonotypes between healthy human individuals. Only in-frame clones appear in the TCRdb table, and some are missing; sequencing was by immunoSEQ multiplex PCR. Among over 700,000 clones listed, roughly 72% were seen once. Sequenced: memory CD4+ T cells sorted from blood. Noted subset: CD45RA-negative fraction. The receptors were sampled from a woman aged 25 to 39 in good health.

In regard to this clone: At one of its ends the junction is not consistent with the germline gene, which may arise from a read error. The rearrangement links TRBV6-1 to TRBJ2-5, with unresolved D. The CDR3 extends over 10 amino acids. Per the germline V gene, CDR1 is MNHNS and CDR2 is SASEGT. CDR3 region: CASSETLHHF. The DNA for the CDR3 is TGTGCCAGCAGTGAAACCCTCCACCACTTC.

This clone was seen only once. This chain links TRBV23-1 with TRBJ2-7; possibly TRBD1 or TRBD2 for D (5 bases each). TRBV23-1 is sorted into the ORF group, with uncertain function. The CDR3 extends over 12 amino acids. The V end lost 7 bases, the J end lost 4 bases, and 11 bases lay between the germline ends. The chain's CDR3 is CASTTREYEQYF. The CDR3 DNA sequence: TGCGCCAGCACTACCAGGGAGTACGAGCAGTACTTC.

In its sample, this clone was seen many times. V usage is TRBV4-1 and J usage is TRBJ2-1; 9 nucleotides align to TRBD2. The CDR3 sequence is 16 residues long. The V and J ends lost 0 bases and 4 bases, in that order; junction bases with no gene match: 4. Germline lookup yields CDR1 MGHRA and CDR2 YSYEKL. Here the CDR3 DNA reads TGCGCCAGCAGCCAAGACCGGACTAGCGTTTACAATGAGCAGTTCTTC. This translates into CASSQDRTSVYNEQFF.

This rearrangement joins TRBV27 to TRBJ2-5; 13 bases align to TRBD2. With 7 bases clipped from V and 4 bases from J, the junction kept 15 bases outside the gene matches. In germline, CDR1 is MNHEY, CDR2 SMNVEV (reference sequence). The CDR3 sequence is 18 residues long. The DNA for the CDR3 is TGTGCCAGCAATCTACCCGGGACTAGCGGGAAGAGAAGAGAGACCCAGTACTTC. It is translated as CASNLPGTSGKRRETQYF.

The rearrangement uses TRBV7-2 and TRBJ2-7; weak D call: TRBD2 (6 bases). Germline CDR1 SGHTA, CDR2 FQGNSA. The CDR3 length is 14 residues. V dropped 3 bases and J dropped 3 bases, with 12 bases sitting between them. The CDR3 is CASSFLGGFYEQYF. CDR3 DNA sequence: TGTGCCAGCAGCTTCTTAGGAGGGTTCTACGAGCAGTACTTC.

This clone turned up a few times. V and J are TRBV27 and TRBJ2-1; 9 bases are shared with TRBD1. CDR1 and CDR2 from the germline V gene are MNHEY and SMNVEV (reference sequence). The CDR3 spans 13 residues. V lost 10 bases and J lost 7; bases outside the gene matches: 8. In DNA, the CDR3 is TGTGCCACAGAAGGACAGGGGACGAATGAGCAGTTCTTC. Amino acids: CATEGQGTNEQFF.